These 10 T cell receptor beta chains originate from one sample sequenced in a study of cytomegalovirus exposure and HLA in healthy donors. The PCR was carried out with 60 Vbeta primers and 13 Jbeta primers. Here immunoSEQ multiplex PCR was the method, and the copy in TCRdb shows in-frame clones only, minus some. This sample yields roughly 160,000 clones, of which about four fifths are seen a single time; less than 0.4% belongs to the top ten. Sequenced: PBMCs. These receptors were collected from a boy aged 2-15 years in good health and CMV-seronegative.

The rearrangement uses TRBV11-2 and TRBJ1-1; maybe TRBD1 (6 bases). The CDR3 covers 14 residues. The V end lost 5 bases, the J end lost 11 bases, and 21 bases lay between the germline ends. Germline CDR1 SGHAT, CDR2 FQNNGV. The CDR3 is CASSRVAGAGLAFF. CDR3 DNA sequence: TGTGCCAGCAGCCGCGTGGCAGGGGCTGGTCTGGCTTTCTTT.

This CDR3 reads CASGSATNEKLFF. Here the CDR3 DNA reads TGTGCTAGTGGTTCTGCAACTAATGAAAAACTGTTTTTT. The V gene is TRBV12-5, the J gene TRBJ1-4; D unclear. The CDR3 sequence is 13 residues long. Per germline, CDR1 LGHNT and CDR2 FRNRAP. V gave up 4 bases and J gave up 0 bases, with 3 bases separating them.

V is TRBV6-6 and J is TRBJ1-5; D gene uncertain. This CDR3 region has 12 residues. V lost 10 bases and J lost 2, with 9 bases in between. Germline CDR1 MNHNY, CDR2 SVGAGI (reference sequence). For the CDR3, the DNA is TGTGCCACCTCATTAGGCAATCAGCCCCAGCATTTT. Amino acid sequence: CATSLGNQPQHF.

The J gene is TRBJ1-1, the V gene TRBV29-1, with 10 positions matching TRBD1. The CDR3 spans 13 residues. The trim removed 7 bases at V and 5 bases at J, leaving 7 bases unmatched. Looked up from germline, CDR1 is SQVTM and CDR2 is ANQGSEA. CDR3: CSADRGRGTEAFF. The CDR3 DNA follows: TGCAGCGCCGACAGGGGGCGCGGAACTGAAGCTTTCTTT.

The chain employs TRBV7-9 and TRBJ2-2, with 8 bases lining up with TRBD2. This CDR3 contains 15 residues. From germline, CDR1 is SEHNR and CDR2 FQNEAQ (reference sequence). The trim removed 5 bases at V and 7 bases at J, leaving 9 bases unmatched. This CDR3 reads CASSLLAVGSGELFF. The CDR3 DNA reads TGTGCCAGCAGCCTACTAGCGGTAGGGAGCGGGGAGCTGTTTTTT.

This clone was seen once. V and J are TRBV2 and TRBJ2-5; D possibly corresponds to TRBD1 (6 bases). The CDR3 loop spans 14 amino acids. V lost 7 bases and J lost 2, with 14 bases in between. Germline CDR1 SNHLY, CDR2 FYNNEI. CDR3 amino acids: CASTLAGQQETQYF. CDR3 DNA: TGTGCCAGCACCCTAGCAGGACAGCAAGAGACCCAGTACTTC.

The genes are TRBV7-8 and TRBJ1-2, with a possible D match to TRBD1 (5 bases). Trimming took off 0 bases at V and 2 bases at J, with 13 bases between the two ends. The CDR3 covers 16 residues. Germline assignment: CDR1 SGHVS and CDR2 FQNEAQ. DNA of the CDR3: TGTGCCAGCAGCTTAGCGCGGGATCAGGGAAACTATGGCTACACCTTC. Protein product: CASSLARDQGNYGYTF.

The chain links TRBV9 to TRBJ2-7, with 9 bases aligning to TRBD2. The CDR3 covers 14 residues. Per the germline V gene, CDR1 is SGDLS and CDR2 is YYNGEE. V trimming: 0 bases; J trimming: 3 bases; junction bases outside the gene matches: 1. The CDR3 DNA follows: TGTGCCAGCAGCGTAGGGACTAGCGTCTACGAGCAGTACTTC. Amino acid sequence: CASSVGTSVYEQYF. The full variable domain, rest sourced from reference TRBV9 and TRBJ2-7, is DSGVTQTPKHLITATGQRVTLRCSPRSGDLSVYWYQQSLDQGLQFLIQYYNGEERAKGNILERFSAQQFPDLHSELNLSSLELGDSALYFCASSVGTSVYEQYFGPGTRLTVT.

V is TRBV9 and J is TRBJ2-5, with 7 positions matching TRBD2. The CDR3 spans 14 residues. CDR1 and CDR2 (germline): SGDLS, YYNGEE. Unmatched junction bases numbered 8, after V lost 2 bases and J lost 7 bases. This CDR3 is CASSVEGTTPTQYF. In nucleotides, the CDR3 is TGTGCCAGCAGCGTGGAAGGGACTACGCCGACCCAGTACTTC.

CDR3 sequence (DNA): TGTGCCAGTAGTAAGGCAGGGGGCAATCAGCCCCAGCATTTT. Encoded protein: CASSKAGGNQPQHF. The chain links TRBV19 to TRBJ1-5; D is perhaps TRBD1 (6 bases). The V gene's germline CDR1 is LNHDA and CDR2 SQIVND (reference sequence). This CDR3 comprises 14 residues. V was cut by 4 bases and J by 2 bases, with 9 bases left in between.